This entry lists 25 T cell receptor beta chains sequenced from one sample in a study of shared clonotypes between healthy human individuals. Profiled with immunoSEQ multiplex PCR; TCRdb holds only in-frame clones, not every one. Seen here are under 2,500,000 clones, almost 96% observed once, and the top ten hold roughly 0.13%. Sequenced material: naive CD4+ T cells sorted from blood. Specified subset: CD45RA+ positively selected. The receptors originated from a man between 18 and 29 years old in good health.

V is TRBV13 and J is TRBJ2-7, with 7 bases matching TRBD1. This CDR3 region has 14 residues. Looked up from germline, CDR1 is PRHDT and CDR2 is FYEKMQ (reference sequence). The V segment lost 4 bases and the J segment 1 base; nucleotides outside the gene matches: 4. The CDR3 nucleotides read TGTGCCAGCAGCTCCGGGACAGCTTCCTACGAGCAGTACTTC. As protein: CASSSGTASYEQYF. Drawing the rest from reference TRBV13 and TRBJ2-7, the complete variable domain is AAGVIQSPRHLIKEKRETATLKCYPIPRHDTVYWYQQGPGQDPQFLISFYEKMQSDKGSIPDRFSAQQFSDYHSELNMSSLELGDSALYFCASSSGTASYEQYFGPGTRLTVT.

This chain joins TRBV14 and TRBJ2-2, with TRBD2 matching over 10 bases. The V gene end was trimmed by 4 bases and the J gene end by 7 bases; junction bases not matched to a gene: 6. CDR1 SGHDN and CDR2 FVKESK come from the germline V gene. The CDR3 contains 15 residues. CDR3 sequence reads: CASSLQREGRGELFF. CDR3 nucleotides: TGTGCCAGCAGCCTCCAGCGGGAGGGCCGCGGGGAGCTGTTTTTT.

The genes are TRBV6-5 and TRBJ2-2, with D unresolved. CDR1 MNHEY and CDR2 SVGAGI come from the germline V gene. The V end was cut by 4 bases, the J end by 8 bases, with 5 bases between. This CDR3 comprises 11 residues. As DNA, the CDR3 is TGTGCCAGCAGTTTCCTTGGGGAGCTGTTTTTT. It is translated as CASSFLGELFF.

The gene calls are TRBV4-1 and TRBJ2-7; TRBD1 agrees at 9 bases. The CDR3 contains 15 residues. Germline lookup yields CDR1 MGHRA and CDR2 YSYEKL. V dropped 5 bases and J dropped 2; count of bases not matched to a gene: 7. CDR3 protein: CASSAPGQGTYEQYF. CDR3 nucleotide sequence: TGCGCCAGCAGCGCGCCGGGACAGGGTACCTACGAGCAGTACTTC.

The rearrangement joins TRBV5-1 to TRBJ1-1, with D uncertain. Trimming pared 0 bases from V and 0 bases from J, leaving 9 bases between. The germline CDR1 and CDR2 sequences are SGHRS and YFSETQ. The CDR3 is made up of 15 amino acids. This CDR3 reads CASSLAVLVNTEAFF. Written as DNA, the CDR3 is TGCGCCAGCAGCTTGGCAGTGCTCGTGAACACTGAAGCTTTCTTT.

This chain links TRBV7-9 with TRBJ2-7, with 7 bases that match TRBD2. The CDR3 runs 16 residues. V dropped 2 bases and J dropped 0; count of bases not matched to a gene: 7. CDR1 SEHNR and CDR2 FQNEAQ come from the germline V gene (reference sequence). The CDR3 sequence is CASSLLPGGGSYEQYF. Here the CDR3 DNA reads TGTGCCAGCAGCTTACTTCCAGGCGGGGGCTCCTACGAGCAGTACTTC. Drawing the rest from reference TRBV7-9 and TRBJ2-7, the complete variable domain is DTGVSQNPRHKITKRGQNVTFRCDPISEHNRLYWYRQTLGQGPEFLTYFQNEAQLEKSRLLSDRFSAERPKGSFSTLEIQRTEQGDSAMYLCASSLLPGGGSYEQYFGPGTRLTVT.

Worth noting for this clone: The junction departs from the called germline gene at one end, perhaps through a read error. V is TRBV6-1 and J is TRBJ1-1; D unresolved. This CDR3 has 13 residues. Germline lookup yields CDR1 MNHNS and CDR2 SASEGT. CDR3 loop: CASRRNIQTEAFF. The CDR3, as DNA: TGTGCCAGCAGAAGAAATATTCAGACTGAGGCTTTCTTT.

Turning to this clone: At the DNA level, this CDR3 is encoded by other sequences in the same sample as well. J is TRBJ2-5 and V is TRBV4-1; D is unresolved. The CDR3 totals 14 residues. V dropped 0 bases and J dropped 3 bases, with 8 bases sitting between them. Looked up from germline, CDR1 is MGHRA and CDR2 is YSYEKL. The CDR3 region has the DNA TGCGCCAGCAGCCAAGATGGATTGAAAGAGACCCAGTACTTC. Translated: CASSQDGLKETQYF.

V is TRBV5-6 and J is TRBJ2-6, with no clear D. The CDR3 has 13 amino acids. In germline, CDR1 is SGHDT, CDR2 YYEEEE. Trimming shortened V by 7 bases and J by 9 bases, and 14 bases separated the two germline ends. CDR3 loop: CASRADWGNVLTF. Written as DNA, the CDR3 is TGTGCCAGCCGGGCGGATTGGGGCAACGTCCTGACTTTC.

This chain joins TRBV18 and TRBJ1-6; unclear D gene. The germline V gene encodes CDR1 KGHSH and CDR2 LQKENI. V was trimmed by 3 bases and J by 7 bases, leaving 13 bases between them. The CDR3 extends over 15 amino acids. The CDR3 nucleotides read TGTGCCAGCTCACCGAGCCGAGTAGGGAATTCACCCCTCCACTTT. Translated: CASSPSRVGNSPLHF.

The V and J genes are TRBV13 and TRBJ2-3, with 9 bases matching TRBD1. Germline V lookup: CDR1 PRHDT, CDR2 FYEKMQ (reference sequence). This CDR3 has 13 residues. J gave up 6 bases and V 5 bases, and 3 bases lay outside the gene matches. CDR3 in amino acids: CASSRTGVDTQYF. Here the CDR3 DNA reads TGTGCCAGCAGCCGGACAGGGGTGGATACGCAGTATTTT.

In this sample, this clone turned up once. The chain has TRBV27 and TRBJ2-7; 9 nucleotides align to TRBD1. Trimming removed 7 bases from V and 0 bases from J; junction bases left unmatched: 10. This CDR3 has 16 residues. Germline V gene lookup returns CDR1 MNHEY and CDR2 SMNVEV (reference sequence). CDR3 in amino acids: CASKAPSGQGSYEQYF. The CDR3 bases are TGTGCCAGCAAGGCCCCGTCGGGACAGGGCTCCTACGAGCAGTACTTC.

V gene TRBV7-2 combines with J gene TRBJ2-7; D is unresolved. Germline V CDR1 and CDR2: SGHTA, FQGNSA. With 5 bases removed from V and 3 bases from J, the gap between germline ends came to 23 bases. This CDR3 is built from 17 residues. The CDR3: CASSLGAFRVFNYEQYF. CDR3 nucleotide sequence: TGTGCCAGCAGCCTGGGCGCGTTTCGGGTCTTCAACTACGAGCAGTACTTC. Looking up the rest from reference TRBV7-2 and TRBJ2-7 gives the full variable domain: GAGVSQSPSNKVTEKGKDVELRCDPISGHTALYWYRQSLGQGLEFLIYFQGNSAPDKSGLPSDRFSAERTGGSVSTLTIQRTQQEDSAVYLCASSLGAFRVFNYEQYFGPGTRLTVT.

This chain's CDR3 is CASSATGLNSPLHF. The CDR3, as DNA: TGTGCCAGCAGCGCGACAGGGCTTAATTCACCCCTCCACTTT. The V and J genes are TRBV9 and TRBJ1-6; 7 bases map to TRBD1. Germline CDR1 SGDLS, CDR2 YYNGEE. The CDR3 extends over 14 amino acids. Trimming removed 3 bases from V and 6 bases from J; junction bases left unmatched: 3.

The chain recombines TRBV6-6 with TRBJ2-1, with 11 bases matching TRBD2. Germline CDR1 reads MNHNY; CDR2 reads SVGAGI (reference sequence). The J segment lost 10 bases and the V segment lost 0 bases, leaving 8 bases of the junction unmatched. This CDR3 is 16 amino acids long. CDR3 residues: CASSYSNSGGAREQFF. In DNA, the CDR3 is TGTGCCAGCAGTTACTCTAATAGCGGGGGGGCCAGAGAGCAGTTCTTC.

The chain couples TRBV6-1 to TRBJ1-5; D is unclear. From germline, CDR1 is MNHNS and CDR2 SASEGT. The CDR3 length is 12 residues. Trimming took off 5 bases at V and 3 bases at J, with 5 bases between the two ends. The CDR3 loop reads CASSPLNQPQHF. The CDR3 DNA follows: TGTGCCAGCAGTCCCCTCAATCAGCCCCAGCATTTT.

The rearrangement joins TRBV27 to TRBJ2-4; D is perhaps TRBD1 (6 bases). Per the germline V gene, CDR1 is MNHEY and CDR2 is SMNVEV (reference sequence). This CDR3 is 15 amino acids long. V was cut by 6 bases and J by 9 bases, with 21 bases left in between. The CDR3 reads CASSRLGGVASIQYF. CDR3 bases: TGTGCCAGCAGCCGACTTGGGGGCGTCGCTAGCATTCAGTACTTC.

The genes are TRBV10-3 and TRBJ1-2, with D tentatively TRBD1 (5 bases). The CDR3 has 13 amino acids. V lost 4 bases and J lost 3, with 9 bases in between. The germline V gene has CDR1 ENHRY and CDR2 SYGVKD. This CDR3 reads CAISGGGDYGYTF. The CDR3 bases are TGTGCCATCAGTGGCGGAGGGGACTATGGCTACACCTTC.

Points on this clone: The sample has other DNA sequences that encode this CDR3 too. The CDR3 DNA follows: TGTGCCAGCAGCTTTCGGGGGGTCAGCACAGATACGCAGTATTTT. Its protein is CASSFRGVSTDTQYF. The rearrangement links TRBV5-6 to TRBJ2-3, with 7 bases that match TRBD2. The J segment lost 0 bases and the V segment lost 2 bases, leaving 3 bases of the junction unmatched. The CDR3 has 15 residues. CDR1 is SGHDT and CDR2 is YYEEEE in the germline V gene.

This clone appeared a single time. The CDR3 spells CASSESGRGEYF. The CDR3 DNA reads TGCGCCAGCAGTGAATCTGGGAGAGGGGAGTACTTC. The chain employs TRBV10-1 and TRBJ2-7, with D tentatively TRBD1 or TRBD2 (5 bases each). The CDR3 loop spans 12 amino acids. The germline V and J ends were trimmed by 3 bases and 11 bases, with 14 bases remaining between them. Per germline, CDR1 WNHNN and CDR2 SYGVQD (reference sequence).

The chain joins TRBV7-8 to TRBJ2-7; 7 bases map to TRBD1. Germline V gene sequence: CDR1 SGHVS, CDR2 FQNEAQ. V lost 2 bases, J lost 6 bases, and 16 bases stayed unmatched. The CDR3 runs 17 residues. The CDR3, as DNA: TGTGCCAGCAGCTTACGTAACAAGGGGGCAGTCCAGAGCGAGCAGTACTTC. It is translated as CASSLRNKGAVQSEQYF.

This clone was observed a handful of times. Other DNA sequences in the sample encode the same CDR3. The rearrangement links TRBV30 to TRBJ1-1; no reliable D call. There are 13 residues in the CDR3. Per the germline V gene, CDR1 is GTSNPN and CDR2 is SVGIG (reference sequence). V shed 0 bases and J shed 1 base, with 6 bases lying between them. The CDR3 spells CAWSVRANTEAFF. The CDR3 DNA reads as TGTGCCTGGAGTGTTCGAGCGAACACTGAAGCTTTCTTT.

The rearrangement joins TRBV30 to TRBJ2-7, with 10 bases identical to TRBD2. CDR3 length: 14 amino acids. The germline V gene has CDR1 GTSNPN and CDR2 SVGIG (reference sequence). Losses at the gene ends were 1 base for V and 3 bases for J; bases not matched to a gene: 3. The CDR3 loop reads CAWSGRTSGYEQYF. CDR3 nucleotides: TGTGCCTGGAGTGGTAGGACTAGCGGCTACGAGCAGTACTTC.

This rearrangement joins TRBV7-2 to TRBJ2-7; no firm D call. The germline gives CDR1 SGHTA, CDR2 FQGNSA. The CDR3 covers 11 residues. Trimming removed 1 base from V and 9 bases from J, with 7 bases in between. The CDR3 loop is CASSLGARQYF. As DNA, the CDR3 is TGTGCCAGCAGCTTAGGGGCCCGGCAGTACTTC.

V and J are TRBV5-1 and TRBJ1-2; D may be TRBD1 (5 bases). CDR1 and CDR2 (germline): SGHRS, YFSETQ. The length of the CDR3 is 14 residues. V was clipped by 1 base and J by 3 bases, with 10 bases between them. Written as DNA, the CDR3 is TGCGCCAGCAGCTTGCAGGGAGACGACTATGGCTACACCTTC. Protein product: CASSLQGDDYGYTF.